These T cell receptor beta chains were read from a single sample in a study of molecular identifiers for immune sequencing clone quantification. One entry per CDR3 protein results from TCRdb running MiXCR on the PCR reads. Among 50,000 to 70,000 distinct CDR3 sequences, under 20% were seen once, and the ten largest hold 1.5% to 1.7%. Sequencing was carried out using naive CD8+ T cells from blood, with Jurkat cell RNA spiked in. All receptors derive from a human donor in good health. Some libraries in this study had Jurkat cell RNA spiked in. CDR3s include the opening cysteine and the closing phenylalanine or tryptophan.

V	J	CDR3
TRBV11-1	TRBJ2-3	CASSLAGGGDTQYF
TRBV28	TRBJ1-2	CASSLWQPLTNYGYTF
TRBV13	TRBJ2-6	CASSMILAGGVSGANVLTF
TRBV20-1	TRBJ2-1	CSAQDQGSYNEQFF
TRBV19	TRBJ1-5	CATLGVLNQPQHF
TRBV11-2	TRBJ2-1	CASSPGDSGTNYNEQFF
TRBV5-1	TRBJ1-3	CASSLDRGLGNTIYF
TRBV6-1	TRBJ1-1	CATLKGSTEAFF
TRBV19	TRBJ2-5	CASSEQGSETQYF
TRBV27	TRBJ2-7	CASSLLRGEQYF
TRBV25-1	TRBJ2-1	CASSANAYNEQFF
TRBV7-9	TRBJ2-3	CASSFVLAGDVGTDTQYF
TRBV4-1	TRBJ1-5	CASSQAPLDRGDQPQHF
TRBV7-8	TRBJ2-7	CASSLSGWPSYEQYF
TRBV27	TRBJ2-7	CASSWGTGYDEQYF
TRBV29-1	TRBJ2-7	CSVAYLAGVDEQYF
TRBV7-9	TRBJ2-7	CAGSFRGTGVYEQYF
TRBV4-1	TRBJ1-6	CASSQGAQAGSPLHF
TRBV4-1	TRBJ1-5	CASSQEKSNSNQPQHF
TRBV30	TRBJ2-3	CAWSGGDTQYF
TRBV7-2	TRBJ2-7	CASSYPRDVSLPHEQYF
TRBV7-6	TRBJ2-3	CASSLGPEPTDTQYF
TRBV7-8	TRBJ2-1	CASSQYNGQFF
TRBV20-1	TRBJ2-7	CSASPRDSSYEQYF
TRBV3-1	TRBJ2-3	CASSQTSGLDTQYF
TRBV28	TRBJ1-2	CASSLPTMGTNYGYTF